The clone carrying this T cell receptor beta chain appeared a few times. Its antigen is not identified. The authors incorporated unique molecular identifiers into the TCR beta cDNA libraries. Out of 1 to 10 million T cells, 470,000 or so cDNA molecules were generated. One entry per CDR3 protein, called by TCRdb with MiXCR from the PCR reads. The sample lists hundreds of thousands of distinct CDR3 sequences; approximately 59% were seen once. CDR1 is MNHEY and CDR2 is SMNVEV in the germline V gene (reference sequence). This CDR3 contains 15 residues. Trimming removed 8 bases from V and 0 bases from J; junction bases left unmatched: 7. The data stem from a study of post-analysis software for immune sequencing data. Study results and limitations: Pronounced co-clustering by F measure was evident among identically batched samples. Elevated frequency relative to controls characterized roughly 5 TRBV segments in patients, TRBV5-6, TRBV5-1 and TRBV20-1 among them. A significant reduction in normalized Chao1 diversity was observed in multiple sclerosis patients versus controls.

V usage is TRBV27 and J usage is TRBJ2-1; 7 nucleotides align to TRBD2. Sequencing input: blood. The sequence was obtained from a girl aged 2-15 years with multiple sclerosis. The CDR3 here is CASLPGGSSYNEQFF. The CDR3 DNA reads TGTGCCAGCCTCCCCGGCGGGAGCTCCTACAATGAGCAGTTCTTC.